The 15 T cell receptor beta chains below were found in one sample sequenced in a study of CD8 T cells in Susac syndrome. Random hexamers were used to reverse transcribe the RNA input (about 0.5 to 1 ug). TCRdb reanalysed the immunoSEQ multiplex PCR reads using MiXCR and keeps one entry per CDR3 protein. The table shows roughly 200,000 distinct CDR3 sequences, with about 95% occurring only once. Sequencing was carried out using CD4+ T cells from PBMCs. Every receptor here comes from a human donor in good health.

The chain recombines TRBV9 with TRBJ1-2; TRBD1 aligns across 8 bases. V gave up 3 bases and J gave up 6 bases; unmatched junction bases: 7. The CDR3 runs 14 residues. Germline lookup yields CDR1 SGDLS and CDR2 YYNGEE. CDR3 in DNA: TGTGCCAGCAGCGACCTCGGACAGGGCGATGGCTACACCTTC. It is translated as CASSDLGQGDGYTF.

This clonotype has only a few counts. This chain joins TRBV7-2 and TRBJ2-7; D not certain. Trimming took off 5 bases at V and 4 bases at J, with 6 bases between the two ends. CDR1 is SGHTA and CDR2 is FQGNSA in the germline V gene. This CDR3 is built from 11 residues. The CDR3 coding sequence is TGTGCCAGCAGCCCTCAGTACGAGCAGTACTTC. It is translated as CASSPQYEQYF.

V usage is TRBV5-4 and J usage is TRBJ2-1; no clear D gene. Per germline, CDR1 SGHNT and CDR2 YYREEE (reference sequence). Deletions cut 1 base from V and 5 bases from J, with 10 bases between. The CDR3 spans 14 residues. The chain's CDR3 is CASSLWSPDNEQFF. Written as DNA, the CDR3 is TGTGCCAGCAGCTTGTGGAGTCCCGACAATGAGCAGTTCTTC.

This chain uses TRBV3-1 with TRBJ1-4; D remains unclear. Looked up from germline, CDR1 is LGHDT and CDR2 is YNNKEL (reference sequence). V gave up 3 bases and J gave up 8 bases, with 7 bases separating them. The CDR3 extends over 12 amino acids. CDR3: CASSHKPEKLFF. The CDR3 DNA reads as TGTGCCAGCAGCCACAAACCAGAAAAACTGTTTTTT.

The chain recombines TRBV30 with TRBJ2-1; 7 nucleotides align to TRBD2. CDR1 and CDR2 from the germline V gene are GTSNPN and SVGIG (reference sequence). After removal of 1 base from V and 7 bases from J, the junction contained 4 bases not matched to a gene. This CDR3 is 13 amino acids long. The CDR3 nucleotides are TGTGCCTGGAGTGGGGAACTAGCGAATGAGCAGTTCTTC. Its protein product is CAWSGELANEQFF. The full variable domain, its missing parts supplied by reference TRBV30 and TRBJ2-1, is SQTIHQWPATLVQPVGSPLSLECTVEGTSNPNLYWYRQAAGRGLQLLFYSVGIGQISSEVPQNLSASRPQDRQFILSSKKLLLSDSGFYLCAWSGELANEQFFGPGTRLTVL.

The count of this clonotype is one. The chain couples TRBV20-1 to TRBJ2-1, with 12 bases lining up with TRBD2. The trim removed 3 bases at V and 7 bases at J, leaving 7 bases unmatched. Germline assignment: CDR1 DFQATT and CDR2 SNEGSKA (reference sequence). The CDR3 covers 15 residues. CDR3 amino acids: CSARASGRVWNEQFF. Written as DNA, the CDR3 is TGCAGTGCTAGGGCTAGCGGGAGGGTTTGGAATGAGCAGTTCTTC.

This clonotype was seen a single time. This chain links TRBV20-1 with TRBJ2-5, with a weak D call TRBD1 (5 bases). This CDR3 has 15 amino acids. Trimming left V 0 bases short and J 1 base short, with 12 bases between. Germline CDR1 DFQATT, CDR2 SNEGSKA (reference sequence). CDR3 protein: CSARDRRQLQETQYF. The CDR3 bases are TGCAGTGCTAGAGATAGGAGACAGCTCCAAGAGACCCAGTACTTC.

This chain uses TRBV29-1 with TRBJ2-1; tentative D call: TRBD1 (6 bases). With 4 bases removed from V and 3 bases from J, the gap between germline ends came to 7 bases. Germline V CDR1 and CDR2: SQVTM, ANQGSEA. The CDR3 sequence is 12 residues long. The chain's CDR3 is CSVVQGYNEQFF. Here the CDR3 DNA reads TGCAGCGTTGTACAGGGCTACAATGAGCAGTTCTTC.

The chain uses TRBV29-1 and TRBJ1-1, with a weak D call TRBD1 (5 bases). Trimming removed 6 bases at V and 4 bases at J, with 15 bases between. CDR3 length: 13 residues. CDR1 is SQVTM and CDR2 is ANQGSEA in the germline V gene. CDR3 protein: CSVPGRGSTEAFF. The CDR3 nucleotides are TGCAGCGTCCCGGGCCGGGGGAGCACTGAAGCTTTCTTT.

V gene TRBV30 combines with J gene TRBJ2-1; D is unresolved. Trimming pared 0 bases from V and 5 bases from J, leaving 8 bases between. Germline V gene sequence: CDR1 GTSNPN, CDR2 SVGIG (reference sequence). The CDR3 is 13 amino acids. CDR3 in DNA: TGTGCCTGGAGTGTATCGCGGAACAATGAGCAGTTCTTC. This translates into CAWSVSRNNEQFF.

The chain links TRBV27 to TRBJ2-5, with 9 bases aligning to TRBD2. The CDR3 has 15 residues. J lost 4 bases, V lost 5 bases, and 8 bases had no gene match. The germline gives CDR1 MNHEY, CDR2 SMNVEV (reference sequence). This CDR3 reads CASSLGLASVETQYF. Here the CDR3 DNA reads TGTGCCAGCAGTCTCGGACTAGCGAGCGTAGAGACCCAGTACTTC.

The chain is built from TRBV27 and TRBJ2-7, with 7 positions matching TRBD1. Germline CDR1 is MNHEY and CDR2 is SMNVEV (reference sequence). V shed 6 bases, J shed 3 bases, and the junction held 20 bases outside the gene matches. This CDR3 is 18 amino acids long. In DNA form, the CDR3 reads TGTGCCAGCAGACGACGGGACAGTAATATGTCCCCCCTCTACGAGCAGTACTTC. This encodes CASRRRDSNMSPLYEQYF.

Written as DNA, the CDR3 is TGTGCCAGCAGCCTGAGGGACAGGGGAACCTACGAGCAGTACTTC. It encodes CASSLRDRGTYEQYF. This rearrangement joins TRBV9 to TRBJ2-7, with TRBD1 matching over 10 bases. Germline lookup yields CDR1 SGDLS and CDR2 YYNGEE. With 4 bases clipped from V and 2 bases from J, the junction kept 6 bases outside the gene matches. This CDR3 has 15 amino acids.

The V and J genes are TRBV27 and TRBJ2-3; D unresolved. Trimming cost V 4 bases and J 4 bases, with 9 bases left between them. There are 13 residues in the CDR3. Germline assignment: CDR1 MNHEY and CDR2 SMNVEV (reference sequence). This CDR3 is CASSSHHADTQYF. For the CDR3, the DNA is TGTGCCAGCAGTTCCCACCATGCAGATACGCAGTATTTT.

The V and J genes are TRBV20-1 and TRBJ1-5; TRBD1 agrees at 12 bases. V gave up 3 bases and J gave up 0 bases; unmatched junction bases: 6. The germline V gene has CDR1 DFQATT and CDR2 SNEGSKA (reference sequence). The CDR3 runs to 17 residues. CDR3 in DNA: TGCAGTGCTAGTCGGGACAGGGGGCTCCATAGCAATCAGCCCCAGCATTTT. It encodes CSASRDRGLHSNQPQHF.